This T cell receptor (beta chain) was recorded in a study of cytomegalovirus exposure and HLA in healthy donors. Broader study findings: There were under 200 TCR beta chains listed as cytomegalovirus-associated. Later work associated 16,951 TCR beta sequences with HLA alleles at 0.05 false discovery rate. Presence/absence analyses assumed roughly uniform sequencing depth across donors.

The PCR ran on 60 Vbeta and 13 Jbeta primers. TCRdb keeps only in-frame clones here, not all; method: immunoSEQ multiplex PCR. The sample shows about 77,000 clones, about four fifths of them seen only once. As regards this clone: Its matching antigen is unknown.

Germline values: CDR1 MNHNY, CDR2 SVGAGI (reference sequence). This CDR3 has 14 amino acids. V dropped 7 bases and J dropped 4 bases, with 16 bases sitting between them. V gene TRBV6-6 combines with J gene TRBJ1-1, with TRBD1 as a possible D gene (6 bases). The specimen was PBMCs. This receptor was identified in a man aged 40-50 years in good health and CMV-seronegative. CDR3 residues: CASINYGRGTEAFF. CDR3 DNA sequence: TGTGCCAGCATCAACTACGGCAGGGGCACTGAAGCTTTCTTT.